This T cell receptor beta chain comes out of a study of T-cell memory formation after mild COVID-19. Germline CDR1 reads SEHNR; CDR2 reads FQNEAQ (reference sequence). With 0 bases removed from V and 7 bases from J, the gap between germline ends came to 12 bases. The CDR3 runs to 14 residues. This clonotype has just a few counts. Sample barcodes and UMIs were carried by the TCR alpha and TCR beta cDNA libraries that 5'RACE generated with constant-segment primers. A single record per CDR3 protein comes from TCRdb applying MiXCR to the 5' RACE reads. The sample carries roughly 200,000 distinct CDR3 sequences, about 17% recorded once.

Sequencing was done on a sample of PBMCs or a T cell subset sorted from them (not recorded which). The receptor comes from an adult woman who had mild COVID-19 (a few samples of this study predate the infection). Cell type and time point are not known. The V and J genes are TRBV7-9 and TRBJ1-2; tentative D call: TRBD1 (5 bases). The CDR3 DNA reads TGTGCCAGCAGCTTAGCGGTGGTTGGGGGTGGCTACACCTTC. It specifies CASSLAVVGGGYTF.